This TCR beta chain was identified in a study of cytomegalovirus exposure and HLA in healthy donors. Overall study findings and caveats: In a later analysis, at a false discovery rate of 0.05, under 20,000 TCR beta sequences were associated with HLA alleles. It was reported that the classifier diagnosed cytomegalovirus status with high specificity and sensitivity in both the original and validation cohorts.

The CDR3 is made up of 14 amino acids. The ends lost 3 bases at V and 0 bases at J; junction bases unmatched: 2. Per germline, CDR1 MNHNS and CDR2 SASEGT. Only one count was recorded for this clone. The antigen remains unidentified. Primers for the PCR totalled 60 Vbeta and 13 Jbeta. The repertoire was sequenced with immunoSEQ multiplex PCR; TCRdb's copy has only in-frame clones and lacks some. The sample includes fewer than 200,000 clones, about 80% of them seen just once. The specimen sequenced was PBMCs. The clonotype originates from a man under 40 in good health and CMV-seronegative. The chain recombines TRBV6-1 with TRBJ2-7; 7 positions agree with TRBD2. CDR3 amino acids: CASSDRDYSYEQYF. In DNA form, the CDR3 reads TGTGCCAGCAGTGACCGGGACTACTCCTACGAGCAGTACTTC.